This TCR beta chain derives from a study of graft-versus-host responses after intestinal transplantation. About the study: Transplant types were multivisceral, liver-intestinal, or isolated intestinal. All recipients got anti-thymocyte globulin induction, then tacrolimus and steroids for roughly three years.

TCRdb keeps only in-frame clones here, not all; method: immunoSEQ multiplex PCR. The table includes about 120,000 clones, around 96% detected once. A note on this clone: Its specificity is not known.

Broader study findings: Within allografts, high graft-versus-host to host-versus-graft clonal ratios were seen among patients with graft-donor T cell macrochimerism.

Trimming removed 4 bases at V and 4 bases at J, with 10 bases between. This CDR3 spans 14 amino acids. Germline V gene sequence: CDR1 SGHDN, CDR2 FVKESK. The chain has TRBV14 and TRBJ1-4, with D uncertain. The sample consisted of unstimulated CD8+ T cells sorted from spleen or lymph node cells, taken before intestinal transplant. The TCR comes from a human donor who received an intestinal transplant. CDR3 amino acids: CASSPGRFNEKLFF. The CDR3 DNA reads TGTGCCAGCAGCCCCGGCAGGTTTAATGAAAAACTGTTTTTT. Drawing the rest from reference TRBV14 and TRBJ1-4, the complete variable domain is EAGVTQFPSHSVIEKGQTVTLRCDPISGHDNLYWYRRVMGKEIKFLLHFVKESKQDESGMPNNRFLAERTGGTYSTLKVQPAELEDSGVYFCASSPGRFNEKLFFGSGTQLSVL.